This TCR beta chain was recovered during a study of cytomegalovirus exposure and HLA in healthy donors. PCR amplification relied on 60 Vbeta primers (plus 13 Jbeta primers). Method: immunoSEQ multiplex PCR; TCRdb's copy keeps in-frame clones and lacks some. Of 95,000 or so clones listed, 81% are singletons. This clone was seen a single time. CDR1 and CDR2 from the germline V gene are SGHNT and YYREEE (reference sequence). Trimming cost V 2 bases and J 0 bases; bases outside gene matches: 1. CDR3 length: 15 residues. The specimen sequenced was PBMCs. This chain connects TRBV5-4 to TRBJ2-1; the match to TRBD1 covers 8 bases. This clonotype originated in a woman in her 70s in good health and CMV-seropositive. The CDR3 region is CASSFQGASYNEQFF. The CDR3 region has the DNA TGTGCCAGCAGCTTCCAGGGGGCCTCCTACAATGAGCAGTTCTTC. Using reference TRBV5-4 and TRBJ2-1 for the parts outside the CDR3, the full variable domain is ETGVTQSPTHLIKTRGQQVTLRCSSQSGHNTVSWYQQALGQGPQFIFQYYREEENGRGNFPPRFSGLQFPNYSSELNVNALELDDSALYLCASSFQGASYNEQFFGPGTRLTVL.